Listed below are T cell receptor beta chains from one sample, sequenced in a study of blood T cell repertoires in COVID-19. The method was immunoSEQ multiplex PCR; TCRdb's version includes in-frame clones alone and lacks a portion of them. Of nearly 60,000 clones listed, around 85% are singletons. Sequenced: peripheral blood. The receptors were gathered from a man aged 35 to 55 with active COVID-19. CDR3s include the opening cysteine and the closing phenylalanine or tryptophan. A D gene is named only where the DNA matches it firmly. Some rows have no size entry. The others give once, few or many, or a class for an expanded clone.

D gene	V gene	J gene	clone size	CDR3 DNA	CDR3 protein
-	TRBV30	TRBJ2-7	-	TGTGCCTGGAGAGCAAGTGGGATACAGGGTCCGTACGAGCAGTACTTC	CAWRASGIQGPYEQYF
-	TRBV21-1	TRBJ1-6	few	TGTGCCATCCCCAGGGGTAATTCACCCCTCCACTTT	CAIPRGNSPLHF
TRBD1	TRBV11-2	TRBJ2-7	-	TGTGCCAGCACCCTGGGACAGGCCGGGGAGCAGTACTTC	CASTLGQAGEQYF
-	TRBV5-1	TRBJ2-6	-	TGCGCCAGCAGCTTGGTCGGGGCTGGGGCCAACGTCCTGACTTTC	CASSLVGAGANVLTF
-	TRBV30	TRBJ2-7	-	TGTGCCTGGAGTGGTACTGTACGGGAGCAGTACTTC	CAWSGTVREQYF
-	TRBV5-1	TRBJ2-3	-	TGCGCCAGCAGCCGGACAGCCCCCGATACGCAGTATTTT	CASSRTAPDTQYF
TRBD1	TRBV28	TRBJ1-1	-	TGTGCCAGCAGTTTACGCACAGGGGTCCCTTCTGAAGCTTTCTTT	CASSLRTGVPSEAFF
TRBD1	TRBV6-5	TRBJ1-3	-	TGTGCCAGCAGTTACTCTCGAGTATCCGGGACAGACATATATTTT	CASSYSRVSGTDIYF
TRBD1	TRBV3-1/TRBV3-2	TRBJ2-7	-	TGTGCCAGCAGCCTCCGGACAGGTCCCTACGAGCAGTACTTC	CASSLRTGPYEQYF
-	TRBV15	TRBJ1-2	-	TGTGCCACCAGCCCTCAGGAGGGCGAAGTCGGGGCTCACTATGGCTACACCTTC	CATSPQEGEVGAHYGYTF
TRBD1	TRBV18	TRBJ2-6	-	TGTGCCAGCTCATCGGGACAGGGAGCCTCTGGGGCCAACGTCCTGACTTTC	CASSSGQGASGANVLTF
TRBD2	TRBV7-3	TRBJ2-7	-	TGTGCCAGCAGCCCGGGAGGAGCGGGAGCGTCTGAGCAGTACTTC	CASSPGGAGASEQYF
TRBD2	TRBV12-5	TRBJ2-5	-	TGTGCTAGTGGCCCCGGGGGGATGGAGACCCAGTACTTC	CASGPGGMETQYF
TRBD1	TRBV27	TRBJ2-5	-	TGTGCCAGCAGCAGGGGGAAGACCCAGTACTTC	CASSRGKTQYF
-	TRBV4-1	TRBJ1-2	once	TGCGCCAGCAGCCCACTCGACGGGGACTATGGCTACACCTTC	CASSPLDGDYGYTF
-	TRBV4-1	TRBJ2-7	few	TGCGCCAGCAGCCAAGGCGTACTAGCCCCAGCAGGGGAGCAGTACTTC	CASSQGVLAPAGEQYF
TRBD2	TRBV4-1	TRBJ2-7	-	TGCGCCAGCAGCCAAGGGACTAGCGGGGCCTACGAGCAGTACTTC	CASSQGTSGAYEQYF
-	TRBV10-1	TRBJ2-1	-	TGCGCCAGCGGTGAGGGAGACCGTGAGCAGTTCTTC	CASGEGDREQFF
-	TRBV21-1	TRBJ2-7	-	TGTGCCAGCAGCAAAGTCCACCGGGACACTTACTTCGAGCAGTACTTC	CASSKVHRDTYFEQYF
TRBD1	TRBV11-1	TRBJ2-5	-	TGTGCCAGCAGCAACGGACAGGGTCGTGGGGAGACCCAGTACTTC	CASSNGQGRGETQYF
-	TRBV5-1	TRBJ2-2	-	TGCGCCAGCAGCTTAACCGAGACTGAGAACACCGGGGAGCTGTTTTTT	CASSLTETENTGELFF
-	TRBV9	TRBJ2-3	once	TGTGCCAGCAGCGTAGAACAGGATACGCAGTATTTT	CASSVEQDTQYF
-	TRBV27	TRBJ2-5	-	TGTGCCAGCAGTCCCCGGACACAAGAGACCCAGTACTTC	CASSPRTQETQYF
TRBD1	TRBV29-1	TRBJ2-7	-	TGCAGCGTTACGGGACAGGGCTACGAGCAGTACTTC	CSVTGQGYEQYF
-	TRBV4-1	TRBJ1-2	-	TGCGCCAGCAGCCAAGTCGGTGAGGGTAACTATGGCTACACCTTC	CASSQVGEGNYGYTF
-	TRBV6-4	TRBJ2-2	-	TGTGCCAGCAGTGACTCCCCCGACACCGGGGAGCTGTTTTTT	CASSDSPDTGELFF
-	TRBV28	TRBJ1-1	-	TGTGCCAGCAGCTCTGTCAACTCTGAAGCTTTCTTT	CASSSVNSEAFF
-	TRBV18	TRBJ2-1	-	TGTGCCAGCTCACCGACAGGTACCTCCTACAATGAGCAGTTCTTC	CASSPTGTSYNEQFF
-	TRBV5-1	TRBJ2-7	-	TGCGCCAGCAGCTTCAGCGGATCCTACGAGCAGTACTTC	CASSFSGSYEQYF
TRBD2	TRBV9	TRBJ2-1	-	TGTGCCAGCAGCGGGGCTAGCGGGACCGACTACAATGAGCAGTTCTTC	CASSGASGTDYNEQFF
-	TRBV30	TRBJ1-2	-	TGTGCCTGGAGTGTGGGAAGCCCCGGGATCTATGGCTACACCTTC	CAWSVGSPGIYGYTF
-	TRBV2	TRBJ2-1	-	TGTGCCAGCAGTGAAACCCTTATGAGGGACAACCCCCAGTTCTTC	CASSETLMRDNPQFF
TRBD1	TRBV30	TRBJ1-2	-	TGTGCCTGGAGTATCGGGACAGCCTTTGGCTACACCTTC	CAWSIGTAFGYTF
TRBD2	TRBV29-1	TRBJ2-1	once	TGCAGCGTTCCAGCGGGGCCCTACAATGAGCAGTTCTTC	CSVPAGPYNEQFF
-	TRBV24-1	TRBJ1-1	-	TGTGCCACCAGTCGAACAGCCGACACTGAAGCTTTCTTT	CATSRTADTEAFF
TRBD2	TRBV5-1	TRBJ2-1	-	TGCGCCAGCAGCTCTGGACTAGCCTCGTTCTTC	CASSSGLASFF
-	TRBV7-9	TRBJ1-1	-	TGTGCCAGCAGCCTAAACTCTCAGGTAGAAGCTTTCTTT	CASSLNSQVEAFF
TRBD1	TRBV5-8	TRBJ2-7	-	TGTGCCAGCCTCCCCCGGGACAGGGGGGCCTACGAGCAGTACTTC	CASLPRDRGAYEQYF
-	TRBV19	TRBJ1-2	-	TGTGCCAGTAGTATTATTGGACAGTCTTCCCAATTC	CASSIIGQSSQF
TRBD2	TRBV7-3	TRBJ2-3	few	TGTGCCAGCAGCTTAATAGGACTAGCGGGAGGGAGGGATACGCAGTATTTT	CASSLIGLAGGRDTQYF
-	TRBV7-9	TRBJ2-3	-	TGTGCCAGCAGCTTAGTCCGGTCGGCGGATCGCACAGATACGCAGTATTTT	CASSLVRSADRTDTQYF